This T cell receptor beta chain was sequenced during a study of Ad26.COV2.S vaccination and SARS-CoV-2 variants (dated by TCRdb to about 2021). The study in broad terms: Vaccine-arm donors came from COV1001, a multicentre, randomized, double-blind, placebo-controlled phase I-IIa trial of Ad26.COV2.S in healthy adults. Ad26.COV2.S was administered intramuscularly at a dose of 5x10^10 or 1x10^11 viral particles, either as one shot or as two shots given 56 days apart. Participants in the trial were split at random into five groups of five each, receiving low-dose or high-dose Ad26.COV2.S once or twice, or else placebo on both occasions. TCRbeta repertoire sequencing served as the tool for gauging how specific and how broad the SARS-CoV-2-reactive T cell receptors were following Ad26.COV2.S vaccination. Throughout the experiments and outcome assessment, investigators stayed blinded to trial group allocation. A total of some 30 samples were included in the TCR-sequenced set, comprising about 20 Ad26.COV2.S vaccine recipients, 5 placebo recipients and 8 SARS-CoV-2 convalescent individuals.

A distance of 6 bases separates the germline ends of V and J, which lose 0 bases and 0 bases respectively. Taken from the germline V gene, the CDR1 and CDR2 loops are LGHNA and YSLEER. The CDR3 contains 15 residues, cysteine and phenylalanine counted. Only the CDR3 part of the read is kept: 45 bases, read in frame from the first base. This clone turned up a few times. Its antigen remains unidentified. Per-nucleotide qualities are absent, and no much larger clonotype sits a single base away. Different DNA sequences within this sample yield the same CDR3. The treatment or condition label, read with the paper, signifies: over 15 received Ad26.COV2.S at low or high dose, single or two shots; about 5 received placebo; per-sample allocation not given. For vaccine and placebo recipients, the sequenced repertoires came from samples collected on day 63 after the first injection. Cohort 1b enrolled about two dozen adults aged 18-55 years at a single site in Boston, USA, between 29 July and 7 August 2020. Ad26.COV2.S consisted of a replication-incompetent adenovirus type 26 vector by which a prefusion-stabilized SARS-CoV-2 spike protein from the original Wuhan strain was expressed.

General conclusions and limits of the study: Comparable non-spike TCR breadth was observed between vaccine and placebo recipients, consistent with only spike being contained in the vaccine. After vaccination, spike-specific CD8+ and CD4+ T cell responses were reported to show substantial breadth. Compared with placebo recipients, Ad26.COV2.S recipients showed higher spike-specific TCR breadth (P = 0.0014). The study was not powered for comparison of responses between vaccine doses or regimens. The authors noted that the TCR breadth and depth analyses may have underestimated total T cell responses.

The immunoSEQ Assay was used to sequence TCRbeta CDR3 regions. After extraction, genomic DNA underwent amplification by bias-controlled multiplex PCR, followed by high-throughput sequencing. Per the original workflow: Collapsing and filtering of sequences were performed to quantify the absolute abundance of each unique TCRbeta CDR3 region. T cell fraction was estimated by normalization of TCRbeta template counts to usable DNA, with usable DNA being measured through amplification of reference genes present in all nucleated cells. Repertoire TCRs were annotated as SARS-CoV-2-specific when V gene, CDR3 amino acid sequence and J gene were exactly matched to a known reactive TCR set. The reference SARS-CoV-2 TCR set was obtained from MIRA and was filtered for enrichment in COVID-19-positive ImmuneCODE repertoires, whereby public or cross-reactive TCRs were removed. Based on the MIRA antigens, annotated TCRs were further analysed at the level of specific ORF or position within ORF. Breadth was defined as the number of annotated unique rearrangements divided by the total number of unique productive rearrangements, and depth was defined as the summed frequency of the annotated unique rearrangements. Group comparisons of TCR breadth used two-sided Wilcoxon rank-sum tests. This immuneACCESS table, as held by TCRdb, lists in-frame sequences with V and J called but not all clones. Of the missing ones, under half trace to an unresolved V gene in checked studies; the others have no known cause. For V, J and clone size, that table is used; D and trimming come from the DNA. This sample has hundreds of thousands of clones in its table, and roughly 90% of those were observed once. The ten largest make up approximately 5.9% of the sample.

This receptor chain uses TRBV4-3 and TRBJ1-3; 5 matching bases give a weak D call of TRBD1. The sequences come from peripheral blood, collected in a trial of Ad26.COV2.S vaccine versus placebo. The receptor's source is a person between 18 and 65 years old who received the Ad26.COV2.S COVID-19 vaccine or a placebo. The CDR3 here reads CASSQDRASGNTIYF. The bases read TGCGCCAGCAGCCAAGACAGGGCCTCTGGAAACACCATATATTTT.